This section outlines one TCR beta chain sequence together with its context. It was with random hexamers that 0.5 to 1 ug RNA was reverse transcribed. The TCR beta CDR3 was amplified by immunoSEQ multiplex PCR across 54 Vbeta, 13 Jbeta. TCRdb itself ran the immunoSEQ multiplex PCR reads through MiXCR, one entry per CDR3 protein. The sample carries 160,000 or so distinct CDR3 sequences, over 95% recorded once. The data derive from a study of CD8 T cells in Susac syndrome. The CDR3 extends over 14 amino acids. Germline CDR1 is SQVTM and CDR2 is ANQGSEA. The V segment lost 0 bases and the J segment 3 bases; nucleotides outside the gene matches: 3.

The sequencing sample was made of CD8+ T cells from PBMCs. The source of this sequence is a human donor with multiple sclerosis. This sequence joins TRBV29-1 and TRBJ1-2, with TRBD1 matching over 8 bases. Written as DNA, the CDR3 is TGCAGCGTTGAAGATCCGACAGGGGACTATGGCTACACCTTC. Translating gives CSVEDPTGDYGYTF.